Shown below are 22 T cell receptor beta chains from a single sample sequenced in a study of low-dose radiotherapy and immunotherapy resistance in tumors (dated by TCRdb to 2022 to 2024). This specimen's time point label, interpreted: before trial treatment. The sample was run on an Illumina HiSeq 2500. First-strand cDNA was synthesized using Superscript III and a set of TRAV- and TRBV-specific primers, so that both TCRalpha and TCRbeta chains were covered. An approximately 20-cycle PCR with Phusion amplified the TCRs, pairing a constant-region primer with the adapter that was attached to the V primers. TCRdb reanalyzed the raw reads on its own, using fastp at Q25 for trimming and MiXCR for clone calling, and kept in-frame beta chains. Entries are consolidated by CDR3 protein sequence, retaining the most common genes and DNA. For this sample the table gives roughly 76,000 distinct CDR3 sequences, of which 18% were detected only once. The leading ten clones occupy about 5.5% of the sample.

The specimen comprised PBMCs, sampled before treatment. Receptor source: a male donor with prostate cancer.

This clonotype has ten or more counts. The chain is built from TRBV18 and TRBJ1-5; the match to TRBD1 covers 7 bases. Germline V gene lookup returns CDR1 KGHSH and CDR2 LQKENI. The CDR3 is 13 residues long. V was clipped by 6 bases and J by 4 bases; unmatched bases: 3. The CDR3 loop is CASSTGENQPQHF. The CDR3 nucleotides read TGTGCCAGCTCCACAGGGGAGAATCAGCCCCAGCATTTT.

This clonotype was seen a handful of times. The chain employs TRBV7-3 and TRBJ2-5; D call uncertain. V shed 5 bases and J shed 1 base, with 8 bases lying between them. This CDR3 has 13 residues. Germline V gene data show CDR1 as SGHTA and CDR2 as FQGTGA. CDR3 coding DNA: TGTGCCAGCAGCCGGTCTACCCAAGAGACCCAGTACTTC. The encoded protein is CASSRSTQETQYF.

At least ten counts were recorded for this clonotype. The chain has TRBV5-4 and TRBJ2-3, with 8 positions matching TRBD2. This CDR3 is 16 amino acids long. Germline V lookup: CDR1 SGHNT, CDR2 YYREEE (reference sequence). The trim removed 3 bases at V and 5 bases at J, leaving 11 bases unmatched. The CDR3 DNA reads TGTGCCAGCAGCTCGCCCCGGGAGGGCCGTGGAGATACGCAGTATTTT. Amino acids: CASSSPREGRGDTQYF.

For this clonotype: A much larger clone differs from this one at a single base, so this may be a read error. The chain is built from TRBV27 and TRBJ2-3, with 7 positions matching TRBD2. CDR1 and CDR2 (germline): MNHEY, SMNVEV (reference sequence). The CDR3 covers 15 residues. Losses at the gene ends were 3 bases for V and 5 bases for J; bases not matched to a gene: 8. CDR3 bases: TGTGCCAGCAGTTTCACGGGACTATACAGAGATACGCAGTATTTT. It specifies CASSFTGLYRDTQYF.

This clonotype has ten or more counts. The rearrangement links TRBV29-1 to TRBJ1-1; D not certain. Trimming cost V 7 bases and J 1 base, with 10 bases left between them. The CDR3 is made up of 12 amino acids. Germline V gene sequence: CDR1 SQVTM, CDR2 ANQGSEA. The DNA for the CDR3 is TGCAGCGCAAACCAAGGGAACACTGAAGCTTTCTTT. It is translated as CSANQGNTEAFF. The variable domain in full, with the rest retrieved from reference TRBV29-1 and TRBJ1-1, is SAVISQKPSRDICQRGTSLTIQCQVDSQVTMMFWYRQQPGQSLTLIATANQGSEATYESGFVIDKFPISRPNLTFSTLTVSNMSPEDSSIYLCSANQGNTEAFFGQGTRLTVV.

For this clonotype: A far larger clone is a single base away, which makes a read error likely. The genes are TRBV6-8 and TRBJ2-1; the match to TRBD2 covers 7 bases. This CDR3 has 15 amino acids. CDR1 MNHGY and CDR2 SAAAGT come from the germline V gene. The CDR3: CASTRLRENYNDQFF. CDR3 DNA: TGTGCCAGCACCCGGCTGCGGGAGAATTACAATGATCAGTTCTTC.

Ten or more counts support this clonotype. This chain uses TRBV12-3 or TRBV12-4 with TRBJ2-3; 9 positions agree with TRBD2. V dropped 5 bases and J dropped 4; count of bases not matched to a gene: 13. CDR3 length: 17 amino acids. CDR3 sequence reads: CASSQGGSGSGADTQYF. CDR3 in DNA: TGTGCCAGCAGTCAAGGGGGTAGCGGGAGTGGCGCAGATACGCAGTATTTT.

This clonotype appeared many times. V and J are TRBV29-1 and TRBJ1-1; D is undetermined. The V gene's germline CDR1 is SQVTM and CDR2 ANQGSEA. CDR3 length equals 12 residues. V gave up 2 bases and J gave up 3 bases, with 7 bases separating them. CDR3 residues: CSVEQRYTEAFF. For the CDR3, the DNA is TGCAGCGTTGAACAACGTTACACTGAAGCTTTCTTT.

This chain uses TRBV24-1 with TRBJ2-1; D might be TRBD2 (6 bases). The V gene lost 8 bases and the J gene lost 12 bases, with 13 bases spanning the gap. Germline CDR1 reads KGHDR; CDR2 reads SFDVKD. CDR3 length: 11 residues. CDR3 region: CATKRERGQFF. CDR3 DNA sequence: TGTGCCACCAAACGGGAGCGTGGGCAGTTCTTC.

The chain has TRBV20-1 and TRBJ2-3; perhaps D is TRBD1 or TRBD2 (5 bases each). The CDR3 is 16 residues long. Germline loops: CDR1 DFQATT, CDR2 SNEGSKA (reference sequence). Between the trimmed V and J ends, which lost 3 bases and 2 bases, there was a span of 18 bases. CDR3 residues: CSARGVAVGLTDTQYF. CDR3 nucleotide sequence: TGCAGTGCTAGGGGGGTGGCCGTTGGGCTCACAGATACGCAGTATTTT.

The chain employs TRBV19 and TRBJ2-3; 8 bases agree with TRBD2. After removal of 5 bases from V and 1 base from J, the junction contained 5 bases not matched to a gene. The CDR3 covers 15 residues. Germline-derived CDR1 and CDR2 are LNHDA and SQIVND (reference sequence). CDR3 loop: CASSPGLAGTDTQYF. The CDR3 DNA reads as TGTGCCAGTAGTCCAGGACTAGCTGGCACAGATACGCAGTATTTT. Using reference TRBV19 and TRBJ2-3 for the parts outside the CDR3, the full variable domain is DGGITQSPKYLFRKEGQNVTLSCEQNLNHDAMYWYRQDPGQGLRLIYYSQIVNDFQKGDIAEGYSVSREKKESFPLTVTSAQKNPTAFYLCASSPGLAGTDTQYFGPGTRLTVL.

The V and J genes are TRBV9 and TRBJ2-2; 7 bases agree with TRBD2. CDR1 and CDR2 (germline): SGDLS, YYNGEE. The CDR3 has 14 residues. The V segment lost 6 bases and the J segment 0 bases; nucleotides outside the gene matches: 2. The CDR3 bases are TGTGCCAGCAACAGCGGGACGAACACCGGGGAGCTGTTTTTT. Protein product: CASNSGTNTGELFF. The variable domain in full, with the rest retrieved from reference TRBV9 and TRBJ2-2, is DSGVTQTPKHLITATGQRVTLRCSPRSGDLSVYWYQQSLDQGLQFLIQYYNGEERAKGNILERFSAQQFPDLHSELNLSSLELGDSALYFCASNSGTNTGELFFGEGSRLTVL.

This clonotype was seen repeatedly, ten times or more. This chain connects TRBV28 to TRBJ1-1; D possibly corresponds to TRBD1 (6 bases). V gave up 9 bases and J gave up 1 base, with 15 bases separating them. The CDR3 is made up of 14 amino acids. Germline values: CDR1 MDHEN, CDR2 SYDVKM. The CDR3 DNA sequence: TGTGCCAGTCAAGGGGGGCAGTGGAACACTGAAGCTTTCTTT. Translated: CASQGGQWNTEAFF.

This clonotype was seen repeatedly, ten times or more. This chain uses TRBV5-1 with TRBJ1-2; D may be TRBD1 (6 bases). Germline CDR1 reads SGHRS; CDR2 reads YFSETQ. Trimming took off 4 bases at V and 11 bases at J, with 12 bases between the two ends. The CDR3 sequence is 11 residues long. The CDR3 here is CASSEDRRYTF. Here the CDR3 DNA reads TGCGCCAGCAGCGAAGACAGGAGGTACACCTTC.

Many counts were recorded for this clonotype. The rearrangement uses TRBV20-1 and TRBJ1-2; the D is unclear. The CDR3 has 14 residues. The V end lost 3 bases, the J end lost 4 bases, and 15 bases lay between the germline ends. Germline V lookup: CDR1 DFQATT, CDR2 SNEGSKA (reference sequence). DNA of the CDR3: TGCAGTGCTAGGGCAGACCTCCTGACCTATGGCTACACCTTC. It is translated as CSARADLLTYGYTF.

With respect to this clonotype: This probably arose from a read error, given a far larger clone one base away. This sequence joins TRBV7-6 and TRBJ2-7; the D gene is possibly TRBD2 (6 bases). The CDR3 totals 14 residues. Germline CDR1 is SGHVS and CDR2 is FNYEAQ. V was clipped by 4 bases and J by 5 bases, with 15 bases between them. The CDR3 DNA is TGTGCCAGCAGCTCCCGAAGGGAGGCTAACGAGCAGTACTTC. Translating it yields CASSSRREANEQYF. Together with reference TRBV7-6 and TRBJ2-7, the CDR3 gives the full variable domain: GAGVSQSPRYKVTKRGQDVALRCDPISGHVSLYWYRQALGQGPEFLTYFNYEAQQDKSGLPNDRFSAERPEGSISTLTIQRTEQRDSAMYRCASSSRREANEQYFGPGTRLTVT.

This clonotype was recorded many times. The rearrangement links TRBV4-2 to TRBJ2-7; D is ambiguous. CDR3 length equals 14 residues. The germline gives CDR1 LGHNA, CDR2 YNFKEQ. V dropped 0 bases and J dropped 0 bases, with 6 bases sitting between them. The CDR3 bases are TGTGCCAGCAGCCAAGATACAGCCTCCTACGAGCAGTACTTC. Its protein is CASSQDTASYEQYF.

This clonotype appeared many times. The rearrangement links TRBV29-1 to TRBJ2-4; D may be TRBD1 (5 bases). Germline CDR1 SQVTM, CDR2 ANQGSEA. CDR3 size: 14 residues. Trimming stripped 6 bases from V and 0 bases from J, with 12 bases between. CDR3 coding DNA: TGCAGCGTCCGACAGACCCTAGCCAAAAACATTCAGTACTTC. Residues: CSVRQTLAKNIQYF. Supplemented by reference TRBV29-1 and TRBJ2-4, the full variable domain reads SAVISQKPSRDICQRGTSLTIQCQVDSQVTMMFWYRQQPGQSLTLIATANQGSEATYESGFVIDKFPISRPNLTFSTLTVSNMSPEDSSIYLCSVRQTLAKNIQYFGAGTRLSVL.

This clonotype showed up many times. The chain has TRBV5-1 and TRBJ2-3; perhaps TRBD2 as D (5 bases). The CDR3 extends over 15 amino acids. Germline lookup yields CDR1 SGHRS and CDR2 YFSETQ. Trimming shortened V by 4 bases and J by 1 base, and 13 bases separated the two germline ends. The CDR3 DNA is TGCGCCAGCAGCGACCCCCGGCGGGGCACAGATACGCAGTATTTT. This encodes CASSDPRRGTDTQYF.

Of note for this clonotype: Since a far larger clone is one base different, this is likely a read error. This chain connects TRBV5-3 to TRBJ2-5; D tentatively reads TRBD1 or TRBD2 (5 bases each). TRBV5-3 is sorted into the ORF group, with uncertain function. The CDR3 is 12 amino acids. V lost 8 bases to trimming and J lost 4 bases, with 12 bases between them. The CDR3 region is CASRHGGETQYF. The CDR3 DNA is TGTGCCAGCAGACATGGGGGAGAGACCCAGTACTTC.

This clonotype occurred once. V is TRBV19 and J is TRBJ1-5, with a tentative D call TRBD1 (6 bases). This CDR3 is built from 14 residues. V lost 7 bases and J 0 bases, leaving 10 bases between the germline ends. Germline V gene data show CDR1 as LNHDA and CDR2 as SQIVND (reference sequence). The CDR3 bases are TGTGCCAGTAATACAGGGTATAGCAATCAGCCCCAGCATTTT. Amino acid sequence: CASNTGYSNQPQHF.

This clonotype was seen repeatedly, ten times or more. The chain joins TRBV29-1 to TRBJ1-1; D remains ambiguous. The CDR3 runs to 12 residues. The germline V gene has CDR1 SQVTM and CDR2 ANQGSEA. V dropped 2 bases and J dropped 5 bases, with 9 bases sitting between them. The CDR3 is CSVETSETEAFF. CDR3 DNA sequence: TGCAGCGTTGAAACGTCGGAGACTGAAGCTTTCTTT.